This TCR beta chain was observed in a study of T cell responses to AZD1222 COVID-19 vaccine (dated by TCRdb to about 2021). At the level of the whole study: TCR sequencing covered roughly 230 trial participants: 200 to 220 given two doses of AZD1222 and approximately 26 given two doses of MenACWY control vaccine. Trial participants were enrolled into age subgroups of 18-55, 56-69 and 70-plus years, which contained 148, 28 and 57 TCR-sequenced participants, respectively. General study outcomes and caveats: Epitopes outside the regions mutated in the B.1.351 and B.1.1.7 variants were reportedly recognized by nearly half of the unique spike-specific TCRs. Participants were mostly white British, with more females than males. The authors suggested clonal diversity may have been underestimated. Only five to seven AZD1222 recipients were SARS-CoV-2 seropositive at baseline, limiting conclusions about previously exposed vaccinees. In the small 56-69-year group, the increase in depth fell short of significance, most likely because of low power. CD4 TCRs associated with the vaccine covered the entire spike protein, and the dominant responses were in regions 160-218 and 743-854. After two AZD1222 doses, both the breadth and the depth of spike-specific TCRs were significantly higher than at day 0 and than in MenACWY recipients. Because no day 14 peak-response samples were available, repertoires were characterized only after the peak T cell response.

The meaning of the sample's time point label: about 28 days (+/-7) after the second vaccine dose. AZD1222 recipients with second doses at about 4 weeks or about 12 weeks were pooled, because spike-specific TCR depth and breadth did not differ between schedules. Vaccinee samples were obtained from the UK trials COV001 and COV002, which included a single-blind randomized controlled phase 2/3 trial of AZD1222 (ChAdOx1 nCoV-19) in healthy adults. For TCRbeta chain sequencing, PBMC samples from trial participants were taken at day 0 and at day 28 after the second dose. The CDR3 starts with the cysteine, ends with the phenylalanine, and has 13 residues. Only the CDR3 portion is preserved as DNA: 39 bases, with reading frame beginning at the first base. V is clipped by 3 bases and J by 4 bases, and the sequence between their germline boundaries is 9 bases long. The germline V gene encodes CDR1 MDHEN and CDR2 SYDVKM.

The CDR3 regions of human TCRbeta chains were analyzed by immunosequencing. In the original analysis: Repertoire TCRs were matched against a reference library of SARS-CoV-2-specific TCRs generated with the MIRA antigen-specificity platform. Breadth was defined as the fraction of unique TCRs that were SARS-CoV-2-associated. Depth was defined as the fraction of total T cells that were SARS-CoV-2-associated. Using the MIRA data, every spike-specific TCR was mapped to the spike region that the TCR reacted to and assigned to either a CD4 or a CD8 class. Log10-transformed breadth and depth values were compared by one-way ANOVA with Sidak's multiple comparisons tests. Sourced from immuneACCESS, this table was stored by TCRdb with only in-frame sequences that have V and J called. A share of the clones is absent; for the studies checked, an unresolved V gene accounts for under half, and the remainder has no known explanation. That table furnishes V, J and clone size, whereas the DNA furnished D and trimming. A total of some 25,000 clones appear in this sample, about nine tenths of them only once. 34% of the sample rests with the top ten.

As regards this clone: Its antigen is still unknown. There are no base qualities to consult, and no much larger clone falls within one base.

The input for sequencing was peripheral blood, taken 28 days after the second AZD1222 dose. This chain is built from TRBV28 and TRBJ1-2; no confident D gene assignment can be made. This TCR derives from an adult who received the AZD1222 COVID-19 vaccine. The CDR3: CASSLRVGYGYTF. The nucleotide sequence reads TGTGCCAGCAGTTTGCGGGTTGGCTATGGCTACACCTTC.